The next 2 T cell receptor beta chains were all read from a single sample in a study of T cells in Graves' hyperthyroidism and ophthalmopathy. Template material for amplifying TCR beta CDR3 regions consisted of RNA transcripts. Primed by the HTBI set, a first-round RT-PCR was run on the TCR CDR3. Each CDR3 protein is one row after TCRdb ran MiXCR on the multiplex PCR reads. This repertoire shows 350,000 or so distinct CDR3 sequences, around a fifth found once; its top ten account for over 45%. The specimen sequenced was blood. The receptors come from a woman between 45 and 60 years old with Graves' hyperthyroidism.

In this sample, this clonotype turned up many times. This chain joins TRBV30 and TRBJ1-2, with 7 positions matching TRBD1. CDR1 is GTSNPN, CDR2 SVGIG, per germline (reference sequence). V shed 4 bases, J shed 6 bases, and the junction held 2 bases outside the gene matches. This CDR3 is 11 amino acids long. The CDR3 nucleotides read TGTGCCTGGAAACAGGGGAATGGCTACACCTTC. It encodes CAWKQGNGYTF. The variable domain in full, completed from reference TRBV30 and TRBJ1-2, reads SQTIHQWPATLVQPVGSPLSLECTVEGTSNPNLYWYRQAAGRGLQLLFYSVGIGQISSEVPQNLSASRPQDRQFILSSKKLLLSDSGFYLCAWKQGNGYTFGSGTRLTVV.

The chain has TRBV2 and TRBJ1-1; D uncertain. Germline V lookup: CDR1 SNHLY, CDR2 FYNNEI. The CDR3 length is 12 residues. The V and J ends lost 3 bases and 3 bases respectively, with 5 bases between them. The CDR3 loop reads CASSDVDTEAFF. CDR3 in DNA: TGTGCCAGCAGTGACGTCGACACTGAAGCTTTCTTT.